This entry lists 27 T cell receptor beta chains sequenced from one sample in a study of blood T cell repertoires in COVID-19. Data came from immunoSEQ multiplex PCR; TCRdb stores just in-frame clones and leaves some out. The profile shows about 240,000 clones, about nine tenths of them singletons. Sequencing was done on a sample of peripheral blood. These receptors originate from a man between 60 and 75 years old who had recovered from COVID-19.

The chain carries TRBV7-2 and TRBJ2-3, with TRBD2 matching over 9 bases. This CDR3 has 17 residues. Germline trimming cut 2 bases from V and 4 bases from J; bases unmatched to any gene: 10. Germline-derived CDR1 and CDR2 are SGHTA and FQGNSA. The CDR3: CASSLFGSSGVPDTQYF. The CDR3 coding sequence is TGTGCCAGCAGCTTATTTGGGTCTAGCGGGGTACCAGATACGCAGTATTTT.

The chain uses TRBV5-5 and TRBJ2-3, with 7 bases matching TRBD1. In germline, CDR1 is SGHKS, CDR2 YYEKEE (reference sequence). The CDR3 is 13 amino acids. Trimming removed 7 bases from V and 7 bases from J; junction bases left unmatched: 9. The CDR3 protein is CASHRDRQNTQYF. The CDR3 DNA follows: TGTGCCAGCCATCGGGACAGACAGAATACGCAGTATTTT.

This chain uses TRBV6-5 with TRBJ1-2, with 8 bases identical to TRBD1. The CDR3 totals 12 residues. Germline V gene lookup returns CDR1 MNHEY and CDR2 SVGAGI. Trimming took 8 bases from V and 1 from J; bases not matched to a gene: 0. CDR3 residues: CASDRGNYGYTF. The DNA for the CDR3 is TGTGCCAGCGACAGGGGTAACTATGGCTACACCTTC.

The rearrangement links TRBV30 to TRBJ2-3; D remains unclear. V was trimmed by 5 bases and J by 2 bases, leaving 14 bases between them. Germline V gives CDR1 GTSNPN, CDR2 SVGIG (reference sequence). The CDR3 runs to 14 residues. CDR3 residues: CAWFSRGDTDTQYF. CDR3 nucleotides: TGTGCCTGGTTTAGTCGAGGCGACACAGATACGCAGTATTTT.

The V gene is TRBV4-1, the J gene TRBJ2-1; the match to TRBD2 covers 8 bases. CDR1 MGHRA and CDR2 YSYEKL come from the germline V gene. The ends lost 1 base at V and 0 bases at J; junction bases unmatched: 5. The CDR3 totals 17 residues. Written as DNA, the CDR3 is TGCGCCAGCAGCCAAGGCCAGCGGGGGCTCTCCTACAATGAGCAGTTCTTC. Translated, it gives CASSQGQRGLSYNEQFF.

This clone occurred once. The gene calls are TRBV7-9 and TRBJ2-1; TRBD2 agrees at 9 bases. The trim removed 3 bases at V and 7 bases at J, leaving 16 bases unmatched. Germline V gene data show CDR1 as SEHNR and CDR2 as FQNEAQ (reference sequence). The CDR3 totals 18 residues. The CDR3 here is CASSFVAFLAGDWNEQFF. For the CDR3, the DNA is TGTGCCAGCAGCTTCGTGGCATTTTTAGCGGGGGATTGGAATGAGCAGTTCTTC.

The rearrangement joins TRBV11-2 to TRBJ2-5, with TRBD2 identical over 10 bases. This CDR3 spans 15 amino acids. The V gene's germline CDR1 is SGHAT and CDR2 FQNNGV. The V and J ends lost 2 bases and 9 bases, in that order; junction bases with no gene match: 9. This chain's CDR3 is CASSLIAGGGPPQYF. In DNA, the CDR3 is TGTGCCAGCAGCTTAATAGCGGGGGGAGGCCCTCCCCAGTACTTC.

The rearrangement links TRBV15 to TRBJ2-3; D is uncertain. With 7 bases removed from V and 0 bases from J, the gap between germline ends came to 5 bases. The CDR3 has 12 amino acids. Germline V lookup: CDR1 LNHNV, CDR2 YYDKDF (reference sequence). The CDR3 here is CATKTSTDTQYF. The CDR3 DNA reads TGTGCCACCAAAACTAGCACAGATACGCAGTATTTT.

This clone occurred once. This chain connects TRBV7-9 to TRBJ2-7, with D possibly TRBD1 on 6 matching bases. The germline V gene encodes CDR1 SEHNR and CDR2 FQNEAQ (reference sequence). CDR3 length: 13 residues. V was clipped by 5 bases and J by 4 bases, with 12 bases between them. CDR3 bases: TGTGCCAGCAGCCCTGGACAGCAATACGAGCAGTACTTC. Its translation: CASSPGQQYEQYF.

The chain employs TRBV6-5 and TRBJ1-1; 8 positions agree with TRBD1. V shed 1 base, J shed 4 bases, and the junction held 5 bases outside the gene matches. Germline loops: CDR1 MNHEY, CDR2 SVGAGI. The CDR3 has 15 residues. The CDR3 coding sequence is TGTGCCAGCAGTTACTACTCAGGGGGCCCCACTGAAGCTTTCTTT. Its translation is CASSYYSGGPTEAFF.

This rearrangement joins TRBV16 to TRBJ2-2; TRBD1 matches 7 bases. Germline-derived CDR1 and CDR2 are KGHSY and FQNENV. This CDR3 contains 15 residues. J gave up 0 bases and V 4 bases, and 2 bases lay outside the gene matches. This CDR3 reads CASSRDSANTGELFF. For the CDR3, the DNA is TGTGCCAGCAGCCGGGACAGCGCGAACACCGGGGAGCTGTTTTTT.

The chain joins TRBV11-2 to TRBJ1-3; D gene ambiguous. This CDR3 spans 15 amino acids. V was clipped by 0 bases and J by 3 bases, with 9 bases between them. Germline loops: CDR1 SGHAT, CDR2 FQNNGV. Here the CDR3 DNA reads TGTGCCAGCAGCTTAGATGACTTCCGTGGAAACACCATATATTTT. Translation gives CASSLDDFRGNTIYF.

This clone was counted a single time. V is TRBV18 and J is TRBJ2-3, with D unresolved. V was pared by 0 bases and J by 4 bases, with 5 bases between. This CDR3 region has 13 residues. The germline V gene encodes CDR1 KGHSH and CDR2 LQKENI. The CDR3 is CASSPPNSDTQYF. CDR3 sequence (DNA): TGTGCCAGCTCACCACCTAATTCAGATACGCAGTATTTT.

The chain uses TRBV5-5 and TRBJ1-2, with 9 bases lining up with TRBD1. Per the germline V gene, CDR1 is SGHKS and CDR2 is YYEKEE (reference sequence). The CDR3 covers 14 residues. After removal of 2 bases from V and 4 bases from J, the junction contained 3 bases not matched to a gene. The CDR3 DNA reads TGTGCCAGCAGCTTACAGGGGGCGATCTATGGCTACACCTTC. It is translated as CASSLQGAIYGYTF.

This clone has more than one count but fewer than ten. This sequence joins TRBV12-3 or TRBV12-4 and TRBJ1-1; D uncertain. The CDR3 sequence is 13 residues long. Trimming removed 4 bases from V and 1 base from J, with 7 bases in between. The CDR3 DNA is TGTGCCAGCAGTTATACTAGGAACACTGAAGCTTTCTTT. This codes for CASSYTRNTEAFF.

V is TRBV4-2 and J is TRBJ1-4, with D possibly being TRBD1 (5 bases). The CDR3 is 16 residues long. V gave up 4 bases and J gave up 3 bases, with 15 bases separating them. Germline CDR1 is LGHNA and CDR2 is YNFKEQ. The chain's CDR3 is CASSPAPGVSNEKLFF. The CDR3 nucleotides read TGTGCCAGCAGCCCCGCCCCGGGGGTTTCTAATGAAAAACTGTTTTTT.

This rearrangement joins TRBV25-1 to TRBJ2-3, with TRBD2 as a possible D gene (5 bases). The CDR3 length is 15 residues. The germline V gene has CDR1 MGHDK and CDR2 SYGVNS. V lost 5 bases to trimming and J lost 0 bases, with 12 bases between them. The CDR3 loop is CASSRSGSSTDTQYF. As DNA, the CDR3 is TGTGCCAGCAGTCGCAGCGGCTCTAGCACAGATACGCAGTATTTT.

V is TRBV27 and J is TRBJ1-1, with a possible D match to TRBD1 (6 bases). The length of the CDR3 is 15 residues. From germline, CDR1 is MNHEY and CDR2 SMNVEV (reference sequence). V was trimmed by 6 bases and J by 3 bases, leaving 17 bases between them. In DNA, the CDR3 is TGTGCCAGCAGCTTGGCCTGGACAGTCTACACTGAAGCTTTCTTT. It encodes CASSLAWTVYTEAFF.

The chain is built from TRBV6-5 and TRBJ2-1; 10 nucleotides line up with TRBD2. The CDR3 loop spans 16 amino acids. Unmatched junction bases numbered 10, after V lost 4 bases and J lost 7 bases. CDR1 MNHEY and CDR2 SVGAGI come from the germline V gene. CDR3 amino acids: CASSSHSGGPGNEQFF. CDR3 bases: TGTGCCAGCAGTTCTCATAGCGGGGGGCCAGGGAATGAGCAGTTCTTC.

The V call is TRBV12-5, the J call TRBJ2-1; 9 nucleotides match TRBD2. This CDR3 comprises 15 residues. CDR1 is LGHNT and CDR2 is FRNRAP in the germline V gene. V dropped 2 bases and J dropped 8; count of bases not matched to a gene: 7. Here the CDR3 DNA reads TGTGCTAGTGGTTTGAGTGGCGGGGGGGCCCATGAGCAGTTCTTC. As protein: CASGLSGGGAHEQFF.

The chain has TRBV2 and TRBJ1-1; D is possibly TRBD1 (6 bases). The CDR3 contains 12 residues. Germline lookup yields CDR1 SNHLY and CDR2 FYNNEI. The V and J ends lost 3 bases and 10 bases respectively, with 12 bases between them. The CDR3 spells CASSEGARRAFF. The CDR3 DNA reads as TGTGCCAGCAGTGAGGGGGCGCGCAGAGCTTTCTTT.

This clone was counted between two and nine times. The chain employs TRBV19 and TRBJ1-2; TRBD1 might be the D (5 bases). Per the germline V gene, CDR1 is LNHDA and CDR2 is SQIVND (reference sequence). The CDR3 runs 13 residues. Trimming took 4 bases from V and 4 from J, leaving 10 bases between them. DNA of the CDR3: TGTGCCAGTAGTAAGGGGAGGGTCTATGGCTACACCTTC. Translating gives CASSKGRVYGYTF.

The chain uses TRBV6-7 and TRBJ1-4, with D maybe TRBD1 (5 bases). TRBV6-7 is identified as an open reading frame with a role that is uncertain. Trimming pared 4 bases from V and 0 bases from J, leaving 15 bases between. The CDR3 is 17 amino acids. The CDR3 sequence: CASSSTVIYSTNEKLFF. The DNA for the CDR3 is TGTGCCAGCAGTTCGACAGTAATATATTCAACTAATGAAAAACTGTTTTTT.

The chain uses TRBV6-5 and TRBJ2-3, with D tentatively TRBD2 (5 bases). The germline V gene has CDR1 MNHEY and CDR2 SVGAGI. This CDR3 is 13 amino acids long. V lost 3 bases and J 8 bases, leaving 12 bases between the germline ends. The CDR3: CASSYGQTSTQYF. The CDR3 nucleotides are TGTGCCAGCAGTTATGGGCAAACTAGTACGCAGTATTTT.

The count of this clone is one. The DNA of the CDR3 is TGTGCCAGCAGCTTGGGGCCAGGGCTCTACGAGCAGTACTTC. It encodes CASSLGPGLYEQYF. The chain recombines TRBV5-5 with TRBJ2-7; TRBD1 might be the D (5 bases). Trimming took off 0 bases at V and 3 bases at J, with 10 bases between the two ends. Germline V gene lookup returns CDR1 SGHKS and CDR2 YYEKEE (reference sequence). The length of the CDR3 is 14 residues. The full variable domain, its missing parts supplied by reference TRBV5-5 and TRBJ2-7, is DAGVTQSPTHLIKTRGQQVTLRCSPISGHKSVSWYQQVLGQGPQFIFQYYEKEERGRGNFPDRFSARQFPNYSSELNVNALLLGDSALYLCASSLGPGLYEQYFGPGTRLTVT.

In DNA form, the CDR3 reads TGTGCCACCAGCAGAGCCAATAAGGGGCAGGGTACAGATACGCAGTATTTT. It encodes CATSRANKGQGTDTQYF. The genes are TRBV15 and TRBJ2-3, with D possibly TRBD1 on 5 matching bases. Trimming removed 1 base from V and 3 bases from J, with 17 bases in between. The germline CDR1 and CDR2 sequences are LNHNV and YYDKDF (reference sequence). The CDR3 contains 17 residues.

This chain's CDR3 is CASSVASGVTDTQYF. The CDR3 nucleotides read TGTGCCAGCAGCGTAGCTAGCGGGGTAACAGATACGCAGTATTTT. This sequence joins TRBV9 and TRBJ2-3; TRBD2 agrees at 9 bases. V lost 0 bases, J lost 3 bases, and 2 bases stayed unmatched. The CDR3 runs 15 residues. Germline CDR1 and CDR2: SGDLS and YYNGEE.